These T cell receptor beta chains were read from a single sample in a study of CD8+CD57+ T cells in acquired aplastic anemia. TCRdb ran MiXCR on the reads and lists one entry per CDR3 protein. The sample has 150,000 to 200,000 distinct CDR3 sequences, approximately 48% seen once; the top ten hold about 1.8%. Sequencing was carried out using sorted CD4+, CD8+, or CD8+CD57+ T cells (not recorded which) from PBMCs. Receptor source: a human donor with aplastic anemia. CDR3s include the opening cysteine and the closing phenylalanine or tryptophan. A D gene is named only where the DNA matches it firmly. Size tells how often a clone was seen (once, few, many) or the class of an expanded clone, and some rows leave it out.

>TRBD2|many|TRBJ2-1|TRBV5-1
TGCGCCAGCAGCTCGAGGACTAGCGGGAGCTACAATGAGCAGTTCTTC
CASSSRTSGSYNEQFF
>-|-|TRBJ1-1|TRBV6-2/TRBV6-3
TGTGCCAGCAATGACCCTTGGGGCACTGAAGCTTTCTTT
CASNDPWGTEAFF
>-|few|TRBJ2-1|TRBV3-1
TGTGCCAGCAGCCGCGGGTCGTTTAGCCCTAACCCGTACAATGAGCAGTTCTTC
CASSRGSFSPNPYNEQFF
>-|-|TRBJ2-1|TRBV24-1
TGTGCCACCAGTGATTCCCGTTGGTCACCCGGGCAGTTCTTC
CATSDSRWSPGQFF
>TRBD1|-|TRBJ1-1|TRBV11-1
TGTGCCAGCAGCCCCCCAGGGGGCGCATCGAACACTGAAGCTTTCTTT
CASSPPGGASNTEAFF
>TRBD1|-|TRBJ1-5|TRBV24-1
TGTGCCACCAGCCCGGACAGGGGCAATCAGCCCCAGCATTTT
CATSPDRGNQPQHF
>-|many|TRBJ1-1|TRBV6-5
TGTGCCAGCAGTTACTCGGGGAGAATGAACACTGAAGCTTTCTTT
CASSYSGRMNTEAFF
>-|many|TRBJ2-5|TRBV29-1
TGCAGCGTGGGGCCAGGGGTCATCCAAGAGACCCAGTACTTC
CSVGPGVIQETQYF
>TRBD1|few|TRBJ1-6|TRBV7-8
TGTGCCAGCAGCCTCCGACAGGGCAATAATTCACCCCTCCACTTT
CASSLRQGNNSPLHF
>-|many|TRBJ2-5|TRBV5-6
TGTGCCAGCAGCTTGACCCAGAAGACCCAGTACTTC
CASSLTQKTQYF
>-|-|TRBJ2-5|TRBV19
TGTGCCAGTAGATCAAGGGGATGGGAGACCCAGTACTTC
CASRSRGWETQYF
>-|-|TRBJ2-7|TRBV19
TGTGCCAGTAGCTATGCGGGACAATACTACGAGCAGTACTTC
CASSYAGQYYEQYF
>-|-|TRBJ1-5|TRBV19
TGTGCCAGTAGTTCGGGATCCCAGCATTTT
CASSSGSQHF
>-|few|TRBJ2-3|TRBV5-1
TGCGCCAGCAGCTCCCGGGGGAGCCCCATTAACGCAGATACGCAGTATTTT
CASSSRGSPINADTQYF
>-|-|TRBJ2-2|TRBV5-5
TGTGCCAGCAGCTTGGCGGCGACCATGGGAACCGGGGAGCTGTTTTTT
CASSLAATMGTGELFF
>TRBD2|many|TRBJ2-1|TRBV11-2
TGTGCCAGCAGCGGACTAGCGGGAGGCCTCGGGAAGAATGAGCAGTTCTTC
CASSGLAGGLGKNEQFF
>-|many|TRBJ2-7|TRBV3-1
TGTGCCAGCAGCCATTCGTCCGGTTCCTACGAGCAGTACTTC
CASSHSSGSYEQYF
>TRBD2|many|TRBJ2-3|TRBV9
TGTGCCAGCAGCGTAGCAGGTAGCGGGGGAGATACGCAGTATTTT
CASSVAGSGGDTQYF
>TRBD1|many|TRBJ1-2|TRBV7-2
TGTGCCAGCAGCTCTTGGACAGGGATAGGAGGCTACACCTTC
CASSSWTGIGGYTF
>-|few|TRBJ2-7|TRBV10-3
TGTGCCATCAGGGAGGGGGCGCGGGAGCAGTACTTC
CAIREGAREQYF